The 22 T cell receptor beta chains reported below all come from one sample, sequenced in a study of OX40 agonist ivuxolimab in advanced cancers. Using immunoSEQ multiplex PCR, the repertoire was profiled, and TCRdb retains in-frame clones only, with some absent. The table has about 61,000 clones, roughly 84% seen once. Specimen: CD4+ or CD8+ T cells sorted from blood, collected in a trial of the OX40 agonist ivuxolimab. These receptors were taken from an adult with an advanced solid tumor such as melanoma, head and neck, liver or kidney cancer.

This clone was counted a single time. The chain combines TRBV10-2 with TRBJ2-1; no firm D call. The CDR3 loop spans 14 amino acids. Germline values: CDR1 WSHSY, CDR2 SAAADI. V lost 6 bases and J 1 base, leaving 10 bases between the germline ends. The CDR3 reads CASSLDGSYNEQFF. The CDR3 DNA reads as TGCGCCAGCAGCCTTGACGGATCCTACAATGAGCAGTTCTTC.

The V call is TRBV14, the J call TRBJ2-5; D not resolved. Looked up from germline, CDR1 is SGHDN and CDR2 is FVKESK. Deletions cut 4 bases from V and 5 bases from J, with 11 bases between. The CDR3 runs 13 residues. The CDR3 region is CASSPTWTETQYF. CDR3 DNA sequence: TGTGCCAGCAGCCCTACATGGACCGAGACCCAGTACTTC.

This rearrangement joins TRBV18 to TRBJ2-1, with 12 bases lining up with TRBD2. The CDR3 loop spans 19 amino acids. V was pared by 0 bases and J by 6 bases, with 12 bases of the junction left unmatched. Germline CDR1 and CDR2: KGHSH and LQKENI. The CDR3 DNA sequence: TGTGCCAGCTCACCACCTTTGGGATCTAGCGGGAGGGGCTTCAATGAGCAGTTCTTC. This translates into CASSPPLGSSGRGFNEQFF.

The chain links TRBV15 to TRBJ2-1, with 14 positions matching TRBD2. The CDR3 is 20 amino acids. The trim removed 3 bases at V and 1 base at J, leaving 11 bases unmatched. Germline-derived CDR1 and CDR2 are LNHNV and YYDKDF (reference sequence). In DNA form, the CDR3 reads TGTGCCACCAGCAGGGAATCGGGACTAGCGGGAGTCGGGTCCTACAATGAGCAGTTCTTC. Its translation is CATSRESGLAGVGSYNEQFF.

This clone was counted between two and nine times. The chain combines TRBV4-1 with TRBJ2-7, with 9 bases fitting TRBD1. The germline V gene has CDR1 MGHRA and CDR2 YSYEKL. This CDR3 is 14 amino acids long. V shed 1 base, J shed 6 bases, and the junction held 4 bases outside the gene matches. CDR3 amino acids: CASSQVRQGVEQYF. Written as DNA, the CDR3 is TGCGCCAGCAGCCAAGTCCGACAGGGGGTCGAGCAGTACTTC.

By its share, this clone is medium-sized. This chain joins TRBV5-5 and TRBJ2-3, with D maybe TRBD2 (6 bases). V was clipped by 5 bases and J by 0 bases, with 19 bases between them. The germline V gene encodes CDR1 SGHKS and CDR2 YYEKEE (reference sequence). CDR3 length: 17 amino acids. As DNA, the CDR3 is TGTGCCAGCAGGGTGGACCCACTAGCAACTAGCACAGATACGCAGTATTTT. It is translated as CASRVDPLATSTDTQYF. The whole variable domain, remainder taken from reference TRBV5-5 and TRBJ2-3, is DAGVTQSPTHLIKTRGQQVTLRCSPISGHKSVSWYQQVLGQGPQFIFQYYEKEERGRGNFPDRFSARQFPNYSSELNVNALLLGDSALYLCASRVDPLATSTDTQYFGPGTRLTVL.

The V and J genes are TRBV5-6 and TRBJ2-7; 10 bases align to TRBD2. There are 15 residues in the CDR3. The V segment lost 4 bases and the J segment 3 bases; nucleotides outside the gene matches: 7. The V gene's germline CDR1 is SGHDT and CDR2 YYEEEE. The CDR3: CASSPIAGGGYEQYF. The CDR3 bases are TGTGCCAGCAGCCCCATAGCGGGAGGAGGCTACGAGCAGTACTTC.

This clone was seen just once. The rearrangement joins TRBV6-5 to TRBJ1-1; D gene unclear. The germline CDR1 and CDR2 sequences are MNHEY and SVGAGI. The CDR3 consists of 13 residues. The V and J ends lost 7 bases and 5 bases respectively, with 14 bases between them. CDR3 amino acids: CASKIIAGTEAFF. The CDR3 DNA is TGTGCCAGCAAGATAATCGCAGGAACTGAAGCTTTCTTT.

This clone was found a few times. The rearrangement joins TRBV30 to TRBJ1-2, with D hard to call. V was cut by 2 bases and J by 8 bases, with 12 bases left in between. Germline values: CDR1 GTSNPN, CDR2 SVGIG (reference sequence). The CDR3 is made up of 12 amino acids. The chain's CDR3 is CAWSLSVGGYTF. In DNA, the CDR3 is TGTGCCTGGAGTTTATCGGTTGGGGGCTACACCTTC.

This chain connects TRBV20-1 to TRBJ2-5; the D gene is possibly TRBD1 (5 bases). Germline V gene sequence: CDR1 DFQATT, CDR2 SNEGSKA (reference sequence). The V gene lost 7 bases and the J gene lost 2 bases, with 8 bases spanning the gap. The CDR3 runs 11 residues. The CDR3 reads CSEHRQETQYF. CDR3 sequence (DNA): TGCAGTGAACACAGGCAAGAGACCCAGTACTTC.

V gene TRBV2 combines with J gene TRBJ1-2; tentatively, D is TRBD1 (5 bases). V was clipped by 1 base and J by 6 bases, with 9 bases between them. CDR1 is SNHLY, CDR2 FYNNEI, per germline. The CDR3 consists of 13 residues. For the CDR3, the DNA is TGTGCCAGCAGTGAAGGGACGGACAATGGCTACACCTTC. Translation: CASSEGTDNGYTF.

V and J are TRBV5-6 and TRBJ2-5; D is undetermined. The J call may not be correct, given that the DNA end is closer to TRBJ2-7. Germline-derived CDR1 and CDR2 are SGHDT and YYEEEE. The CDR3 sequence is 13 residues long. Written as DNA, the CDR3 is TGTGCCAGCAGCTCGGCCCCGAGCTACGAGCAGTACTTC. Residues: CASSSAPSYEQYF.

The gene calls are TRBV5-6 and TRBJ1-5; D gene uncertain. Trimming took 2 bases from V and 0 from J, leaving 9 bases between them. Germline V gives CDR1 SGHDT, CDR2 YYEEEE. The CDR3 consists of 15 residues. CDR3 bases: TGTGCCAGCAGCTTCGGACGAAGTAGCAATCAGCCCCAGCATTTT. Protein: CASSFGRSSNQPQHF.

The chain employs TRBV7-9 and TRBJ2-2; maybe TRBD1 (6 bases). The CDR3 has 15 amino acids. The V end was cut by 6 bases, the J end by 0 bases, with 11 bases between. The germline gives CDR1 SEHNR, CDR2 FQNEAQ (reference sequence). Here the CDR3 reads CASSGDIANTGELFF. The DNA for the CDR3 is TGTGCCAGCAGTGGGGACATTGCGAACACCGGGGAGCTGTTTTTT.

The gene calls are TRBV11-2 and TRBJ2-3; the D is unclear. Per the germline V gene, CDR1 is SGHAT and CDR2 is FQNNGV. This CDR3 has 16 amino acids. Trimming shortened V by 1 base and J by 2 bases, and 13 bases separated the two germline ends. CDR3 in amino acids: CASSLGTAPHTDTQYF. Here the CDR3 DNA reads TGTGCCAGCAGCTTAGGGACGGCCCCCCACACAGATACGCAGTATTTT.

The chain links TRBV7-2 to TRBJ1-1; tentatively, D is TRBD1 (5 bases). V shed 5 bases and J shed 1 base, with 14 bases lying between them. The CDR3 is 15 residues long. Germline CDR1 and CDR2: SGHTA and FQGNSA. The CDR3: CASSPGHGENTEAFF. The CDR3, as DNA: TGTGCCAGCAGCCCCGGACACGGAGAGAACACTGAAGCTTTCTTT.

The CDR3 DNA is TGTGCCAGTAGTTTGCCCAGAGGAGGGGAAAAACTGTTTTTT. This gives the protein CASSLPRGGEKLFF. The chain carries TRBV19 and TRBJ1-4; D not certain. This CDR3 comprises 14 residues. Germline V gene lookup returns CDR1 LNHDA and CDR2 SQIVND (reference sequence). Trimming left V 5 bases short and J 8 bases short, with 15 bases between. The full variable domain, completed using reference TRBV19 and TRBJ1-4, is DGGITQSPKYLFRKEGQNVTLSCEQNLNHDAMYWYRQDPGQGLRLIYYSQIVNDFQKGDIAEGYSVSREKKESFPLTVTSAQKNPTAFYLCASSLPRGGEKLFFGSGTQLSVL.

CDR3 sequence: CSAHYSEKLFF. CDR3 sequence (DNA): TGCAGTGCCCATTATAGTGAAAAACTGTTTTTT. The chain uses TRBV20-1 and TRBJ1-4, with no clear D. CDR3 size: 11 residues. Trimming took off 6 bases at V and 7 bases at J, with 9 bases between the two ends. CDR1 DFQATT and CDR2 SNEGSKA come from the germline V gene (reference sequence).

The chain is built from TRBV6-6 and TRBJ2-2; TRBD1 matches 8 bases. The CDR3 totals 16 residues. The trim removed 7 bases at V and 7 bases at J, leaving 14 bases unmatched. Per germline, CDR1 MNHNY and CDR2 SVGAGI (reference sequence). The CDR3 spells CASKDQGAWSGGELFF. The CDR3 DNA is TGTGCCAGCAAAGATCAGGGGGCATGGTCCGGCGGGGAGCTGTTTTTT.

The rearrangement uses TRBV29-1 and TRBJ2-1; 11 bases match TRBD1. This CDR3 region has 13 residues. Germline assignment: CDR1 SQVTM and CDR2 ANQGSEA. With V trimmed by 7 bases and J by 4 bases, 3 bases remained unmatched. The CDR3 coding sequence is TGCAGCGCCCGGGACAGGGGGTACAATGAGCAGTTCTTC. Amino acids: CSARDRGYNEQFF.

The chain links TRBV4-2 to TRBJ2-7, with 11 bases identical to TRBD1. Germline V gene lookup returns CDR1 LGHNA and CDR2 YNFKEQ. The J segment lost 2 bases and the V segment lost 0 bases, leaving 9 bases of the junction unmatched. This CDR3 comprises 18 residues. CDR3 protein: CASSQEGTGGYRPYEQYF. The CDR3 DNA is TGTGCCAGCAGCCAAGAGGGGACAGGGGGGTATCGCCCCTACGAGCAGTACTTC.

V is TRBV25-1 and J is TRBJ1-1; TRBD1 aligns across 7 bases. The V gene's germline CDR1 is MGHDK and CDR2 SYGVNS. The ends lost 6 bases at V and 3 bases at J; junction bases unmatched: 4. The CDR3 has 13 amino acids. The CDR3 coding sequence is TGTGCCAGCAGGACAGGGATGGACACTGAAGCTTTCTTT. Amino acids: CASRTGMDTEAFF.